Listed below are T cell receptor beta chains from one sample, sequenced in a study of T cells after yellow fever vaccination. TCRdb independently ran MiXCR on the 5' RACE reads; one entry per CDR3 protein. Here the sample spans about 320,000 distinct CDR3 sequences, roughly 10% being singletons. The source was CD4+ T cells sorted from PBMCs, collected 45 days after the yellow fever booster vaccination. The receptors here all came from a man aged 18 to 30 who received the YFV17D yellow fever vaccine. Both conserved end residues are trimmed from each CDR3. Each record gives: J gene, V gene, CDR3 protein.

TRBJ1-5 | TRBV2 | ASSPGAGTGNQPQH
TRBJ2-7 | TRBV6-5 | ASSYDLAANYEQY
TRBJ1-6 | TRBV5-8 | ASSTPRHSGGSPLH
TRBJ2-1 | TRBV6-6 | ASRPTPLGMYEQF
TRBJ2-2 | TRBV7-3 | ASSPRPGAGTGELF
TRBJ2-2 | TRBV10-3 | AISETLLVQGNTGELF
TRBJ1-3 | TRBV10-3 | AIRKDRDSGNTIY
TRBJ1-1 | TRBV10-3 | AIAEQGGTEAF
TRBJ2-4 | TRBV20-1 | SARVQLGAKNIQY
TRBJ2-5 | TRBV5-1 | ASSSLAGRQETQY
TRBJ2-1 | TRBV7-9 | ASSPIGVLRPNEQF
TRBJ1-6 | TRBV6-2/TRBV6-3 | ASSHQAPLH
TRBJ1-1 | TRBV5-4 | ASSRGQGANTEAF
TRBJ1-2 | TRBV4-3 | ASSQDSQGANYGYT